This TCR beta chain was observed in a study of shared clonotypes between healthy human individuals. CD4+ cells underwent separation, giving CD45RA+ naive and CD45RA-negative memory subsets. CDR3 length: 17 amino acids. Germline-derived CDR1 and CDR2 are MGHRA and YSYEKL. Trimming cost V 4 bases and J 0 bases, with 13 bases left between them. Sequencing used immunoSEQ multiplex PCR; TCRdb keeps in-frame clones, though not all of them. The sample contains some 2,500,000 clones, approximately 90% of which appear only once. The chain is built from TRBV4-1 and TRBJ2-6, with D possibly being TRBD1 or TRBD2 (5 bases each). This TCR was sampled from a man aged 18 to 30 in good health. Some clones in this sample may be carry-over from other donors' samples. Sequencing used naive CD4+ T cells from PBMCs. Subset denoted: CD45RA+ positively selected. CDR3 sequence reads: CASSPTAGTSGANVLTF. In DNA form, the CDR3 reads TGCGCCAGCAGCCCAACAGCAGGGACCTCTGGGGCCAACGTCCTGACTTTC.